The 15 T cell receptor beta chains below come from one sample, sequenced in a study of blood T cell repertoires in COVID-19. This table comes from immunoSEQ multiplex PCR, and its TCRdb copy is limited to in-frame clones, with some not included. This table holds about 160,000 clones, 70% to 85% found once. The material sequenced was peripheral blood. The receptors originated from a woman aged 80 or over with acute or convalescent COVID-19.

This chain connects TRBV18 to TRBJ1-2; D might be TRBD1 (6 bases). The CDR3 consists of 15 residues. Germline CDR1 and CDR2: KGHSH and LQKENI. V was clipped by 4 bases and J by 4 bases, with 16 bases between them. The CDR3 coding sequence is TGTGCCAGCTCACGAGAGGACAGTCAGGTCTATGGCTACACCTTC. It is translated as CASSREDSQVYGYTF.

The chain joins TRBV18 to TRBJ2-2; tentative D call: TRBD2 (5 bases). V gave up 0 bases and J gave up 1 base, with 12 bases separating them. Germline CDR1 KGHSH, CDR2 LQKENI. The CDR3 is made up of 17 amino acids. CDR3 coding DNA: TGTGCCAGCTCACCACCTAGCCTAGCCTTGAACACCGGGGAGCTGTTTTTT. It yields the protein CASSPPSLALNTGELFF.

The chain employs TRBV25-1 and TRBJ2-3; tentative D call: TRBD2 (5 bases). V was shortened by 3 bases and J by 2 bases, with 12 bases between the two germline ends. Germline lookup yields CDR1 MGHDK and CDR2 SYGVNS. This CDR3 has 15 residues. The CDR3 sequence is CASSETGSFTDTQYF. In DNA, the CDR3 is TGTGCCAGCAGTGAGACGGGATCTTTCACAGATACGCAGTATTTT.

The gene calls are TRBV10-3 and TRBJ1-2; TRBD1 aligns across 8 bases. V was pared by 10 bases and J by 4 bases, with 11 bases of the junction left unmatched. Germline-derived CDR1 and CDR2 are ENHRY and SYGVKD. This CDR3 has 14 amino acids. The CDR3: CATLQGDLGYGYTF. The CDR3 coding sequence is TGTGCCACCTTACAGGGGGATCTCGGCTATGGCTACACCTTC.

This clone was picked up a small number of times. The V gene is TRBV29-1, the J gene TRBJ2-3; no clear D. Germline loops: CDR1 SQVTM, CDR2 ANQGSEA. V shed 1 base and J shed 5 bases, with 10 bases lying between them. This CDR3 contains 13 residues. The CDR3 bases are TGCAGCGTTGAAGTTAGGAGAGAAGATACGCAGTATTTT. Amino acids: CSVEVRREDTQYF.

The CDR3 reads CASSGSGGRSKNIQYF. The DNA of the CDR3 is TGTGCCAGCAGCGGGTCAGGGGGCAGGTCCAAAAACATTCAGTACTTC. V gene TRBV14 combines with J gene TRBJ2-4, with 8 bases identical to TRBD1. Germline V lookup: CDR1 SGHDN, CDR2 FVKESK. Trimming cost V 5 bases and J 2 bases; bases outside gene matches: 8. There are 16 residues in the CDR3. Full variable domain (rest looked up from reference TRBV14 and TRBJ2-4): EAGVTQFPSHSVIEKGQTVTLRCDPISGHDNLYWYRRVMGKEIKFLLHFVKESKQDESGMPNNRFLAERTGGTYSTLKVQPAELEDSGVYFCASSGSGGRSKNIQYFGAGTRLSVL.

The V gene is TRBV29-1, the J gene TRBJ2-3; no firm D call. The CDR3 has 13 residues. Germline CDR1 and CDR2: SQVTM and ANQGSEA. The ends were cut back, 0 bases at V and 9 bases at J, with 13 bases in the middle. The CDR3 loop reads CSVEESTHITQYF. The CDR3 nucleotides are TGCAGCGTTGAAGAATCCACCCACATAACGCAGTATTTT.

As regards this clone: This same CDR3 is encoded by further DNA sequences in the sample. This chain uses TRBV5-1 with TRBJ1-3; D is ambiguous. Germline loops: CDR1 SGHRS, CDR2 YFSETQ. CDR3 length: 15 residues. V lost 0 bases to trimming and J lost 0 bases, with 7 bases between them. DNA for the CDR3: TGCGCCAGCAGCTTGGGCGGGAGCTCTGGAAACACCATATATTTT. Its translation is CASSLGGSSGNTIYF.

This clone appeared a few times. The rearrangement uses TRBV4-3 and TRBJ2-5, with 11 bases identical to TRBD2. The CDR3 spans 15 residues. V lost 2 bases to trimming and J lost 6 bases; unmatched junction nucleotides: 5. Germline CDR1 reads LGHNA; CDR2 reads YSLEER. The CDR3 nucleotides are TGCGCCAGCAGCCAAAATAGCGGGAGGGATAAGACCCAGTACTTC. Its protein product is CASSQNSGRDKTQYF.

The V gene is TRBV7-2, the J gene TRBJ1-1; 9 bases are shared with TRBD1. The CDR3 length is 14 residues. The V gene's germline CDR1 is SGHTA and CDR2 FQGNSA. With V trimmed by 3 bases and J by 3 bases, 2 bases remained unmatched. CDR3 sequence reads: CASSFTGGDTEAFF. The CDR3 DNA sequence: TGTGCCAGCAGCTTTACAGGGGGCGACACTGAAGCTTTCTTT.

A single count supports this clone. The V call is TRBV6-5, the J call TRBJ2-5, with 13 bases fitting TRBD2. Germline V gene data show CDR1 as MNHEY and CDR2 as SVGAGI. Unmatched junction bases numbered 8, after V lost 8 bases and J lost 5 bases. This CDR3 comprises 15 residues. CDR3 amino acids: CASSGLAGISETQYF. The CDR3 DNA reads TGTGCCAGCTCGGGACTAGCGGGAATTTCGGAGACCCAGTACTTC.

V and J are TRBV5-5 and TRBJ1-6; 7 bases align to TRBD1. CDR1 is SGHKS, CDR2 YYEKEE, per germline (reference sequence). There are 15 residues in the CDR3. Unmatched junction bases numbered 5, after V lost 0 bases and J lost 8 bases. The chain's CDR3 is CASSLGAGGDSPLHF. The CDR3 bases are TGTGCCAGCAGCTTGGGGGCAGGGGGTGATTCACCCCTCCACTTT. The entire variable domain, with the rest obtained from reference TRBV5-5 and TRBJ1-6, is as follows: DAGVTQSPTHLIKTRGQQVTLRCSPISGHKSVSWYQQVLGQGPQFIFQYYEKEERGRGNFPDRFSARQFPNYSSELNVNALLLGDSALYLCASSLGAGGDSPLHFGNGTRLTVT.

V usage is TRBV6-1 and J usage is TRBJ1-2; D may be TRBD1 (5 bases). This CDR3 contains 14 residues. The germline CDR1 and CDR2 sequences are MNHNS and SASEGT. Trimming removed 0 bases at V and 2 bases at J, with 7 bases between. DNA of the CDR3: TGTGCCAGCAGTGAAGCTTCAGGGAACTATGGCTACACCTTC. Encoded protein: CASSEASGNYGYTF.

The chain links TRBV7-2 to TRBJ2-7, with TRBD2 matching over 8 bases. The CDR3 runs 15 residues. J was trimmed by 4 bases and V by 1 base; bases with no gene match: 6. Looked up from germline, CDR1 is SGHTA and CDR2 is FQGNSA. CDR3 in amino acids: CASSLGAGVSYEQYF. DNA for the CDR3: TGTGCCAGCAGCTTAGGAGCGGGAGTGTCGTACGAGCAGTACTTC.

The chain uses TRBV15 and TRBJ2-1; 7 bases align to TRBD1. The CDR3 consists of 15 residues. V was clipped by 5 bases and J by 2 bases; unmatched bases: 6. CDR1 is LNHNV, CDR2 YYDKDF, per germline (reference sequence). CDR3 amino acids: CATSLRTGPYNEQFF. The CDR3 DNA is TGTGCCACCAGCTTAAGGACAGGTCCCTACAATGAGCAGTTCTTC.